These T cell receptor beta chains were read from a single sample in a study of breast tumors, draining lymph nodes, adjacent tissues. TCRdb called the multiplex PCR reads again in MiXCR, with one record for every CDR3 protein. The sample includes 250,000 or so distinct CDR3 sequences, under 35% seen only once; the top ten take about 1%. The sample taken for sequencing was axillary lymph node tissue. The receptors stem from a female donor with breast cancer. Some clones in this sample may be carry-over from other donors' samples. The CDR3 runs from the conserved cysteine through the conserved F or W. A D gene is named only where the DNA matches it firmly. Some rows mark clone size as missing; the rest say once, few, many or name a class of expanded clone.

TRBJ2-2,few,TRBV6-5,TRBD1,TGTGCCAGCAGTCACTTCGACAGGGGGTCGAACACCGGGGAGCTGTTTTTT,CASSHFDRGSNTGELFF
TRBJ1-5,many,TRBV25-1,TRBD1,TGTGCCAGCACCTCCCGGGACAGGGTAAATCGGCCCCAGCATTTT,CASTSRDRVNRPQHF
TRBJ1-5,-,TRBV9,-,TGTGCCAGCAGCTCCGGGACAAACAATCAGCCCCAGCATTTT,CASSSGTNNQPQHF
TRBJ2-2,-,TRBV30,TRBD1,TGTGCCTGGAGTCCCACAGGGGGCGCGATCGGGGAGCTGTTTTTT,CAWSPTGGAIGELFF
TRBJ2-5,many,TRBV6-6,-,TGTGCCAGCAGTGAGGGACGGGGGCCGGGTGAGACCCAGTACTTC,CASSEGRGPGETQYF
TRBJ2-2,many,TRBV6-5,TRBD2,TGTGCCAGCAGTCACTCGCTAGCGGGAGAAAGGGAGCTGTTTTTT,CASSHSLAGERELFF
TRBJ2-7,many,TRBV19,TRBD2,TGTGCCAGTAGTAACCAAGCGGGAGGGAGCTCCTACGAGCAGTACTTC,CASSNQAGGSSYEQYF
TRBJ2-2,many,TRBV30,-,TGTGCCTGGAGGGGGACGGCCCTCGGGGAGCTGTTTTTT,CAWRGTALGELFF
TRBJ2-5,many,TRBV19,-,TGTGCCAGTAGTATAGCGGAGACCCAGTACTTC,CASSIAETQYF
TRBJ2-2,-,TRBV20-1,TRBD2,TGCAGTGCTAGAGATCTACTAGCGGGAGCATCCGGGGAGCTGTTTTTC,CSARDLLAGASGELFF
TRBJ2-7,many,TRBV5-1,TRBD2,TGCGCCAGCAGCCCTACGGGGGGTAGGGCTTACGAGCAGTACTTC,CASSPTGGRAYEQYF
TRBJ1-2,few,TRBV5-1,-,TGCGCCAGCAGCTTGGACCCCGCTAACTCTGGCTACACCTTC,CASSLDPANSGYTF
TRBJ2-7,few,TRBV3-2,-,TGTGCCAGCAGCCAAGATCGGGGAACCTACGAGCAGTACTTC,CASSQDRGTYEQYF
TRBJ1-3,-,TRBV7-3,TRBD1,TGTGCCAGCAGCCCGGGGACAGGCTCTGGAAACACCATATATTTT,CASSPGTGSGNTIYF
TRBJ1-4,-,TRBV11-3,-,TGTGCCAGCAGCTTAGATTCCGGAGGGACTGAATTACTGTTTTTT,CASSLDSGGTELLFF
TRBJ2-2,many,TRBV9,TRBD2,TGTGCCAGCAGCGTCCGGACTAGCGAGACCGGGGAGCTGTTTTTT,CASSVRTSETGELFF
TRBJ2-7,many,TRBV19,-,TGTGCCAGTAGTATTTCACAGTTGAGAGGGGCTCCGGGCGAGCAGTACTTC,CASSISQLRGAPGEQYF
TRBJ2-3,-,TRBV10-2,-,TGCGCCAGTCAAGCATGTGGTCTTTCCACAGATACGCGGTATTTT,CASQACGLSTDTRYF
TRBJ1-2,many,TRBV5-1,-,TGCGCCAGCAGCTTGGTTGCAGATGTGGGCTATGGCTACACCTTC,CASSLVADVGYGYTF
TRBJ1-5,many,TRBV6-6,TRBD1,TGTGCCAGCAGAAAGGGACAGGGGGCTCAGCCCCAGCATTTT,CASRKGQGAQPQHF